These T cell receptor beta chains were read from a single sample in a study of blood T cell repertoires in COVID-19. Repertoires were generated with immunoSEQ multiplex PCR, while TCRdb's copy carries only in-frame clones and drops some. This sample has 75,000 to 90,000 clones, with roughly 85% found just once. The sample consisted of peripheral blood. The receptors were sampled from a human donor in a cohort sampled during active COVID-19. Each CDR3 is given with its conserved first and last residue. D genes are given only for firm matches. Not every row has a clone size; where given, it reads once, few, many or a size class.

clone_size j_call d_call v_call cdr3_aa cdr3_nt
- TRBJ2-5 TRBD1 TRBV7-7 CASSLVAGGWETQYF TGTGCTAGCAGCTTAGTGGCAGGGGGTTGGGAGACCCAGTACTTC
- TRBJ2-1 TRBD2 TRBV18 CASSPPFLAGVEQFF TGTGCCAGCTCACCACCGTTCCTAGCGGGAGTCGAGCAGTTCTTC
- TRBJ1-1 TRBD1 TRBV10-3 CATRDSRGPNTEAFF TGTGCCACACGGGACAGTAGAGGGCCGAACACTGAAGCTTTCTTT
- TRBJ1-2 - TRBV10-3 CAISDGPASTQGGYTF TGTGCCATCAGTGACGGTCCTGCCAGCACCCAGGGTGGCTACACCTTC
- TRBJ2-1 - TRBV18 CASSLRTEGYNEQFF TGTGCCAGCTCACTAAGGACCGAGGGCTACAATGAGCAGTTCTTC
- TRBJ2-6 - TRBV29-1 CSVESVSGANVLTF TGCAGCGTTGAAAGCGTCTCTGGGGCCAACGTCCTGACTTTC
once TRBJ1-4 - TRBV28 CASLTATNEKLFF TGTGCCAGCCTGACAGCAACTAATGAAAAACTGTTTTTT
- TRBJ1-1 TRBD1 TRBV3-1/TRBV3-2 CASTYRGSVTTEAFF TGTGCCAGCACTTACAGGGGGTCGGTAACCACTGAAGCTTTCTTT
- TRBJ2-2 - TRBV5-4 CASSPGGRVGGELFF TGTGCCAGCAGCCCGGGGGGCAGGGTTGGCGGGGAGCTGTTTTTT
- TRBJ2-1 - TRBV12-3/TRBV12-4 CASSPLAYNEQFF TGTGCCAGCAGTCCCCTAGCTTACAATGAGCAGTTCTTC
few TRBJ1-5 - TRBV19 CASRLRGNQPQHF TGTGCCAGTAGACTGCGAGGGAATCAGCCCCAGCATTTT
- TRBJ1-1 - TRBV19 CASSIARSQTKAFF TGTGCCAGTAGTATTGCCAGGAGCCAGACTAAAGCTTTCTTT
- TRBJ1-5 - TRBV4-1 CASSQDSGRSGSQHF TGCGCCAGCAGCCAAGATTCCGGGCGGAGCGGGTCCCAGCATTTT
- TRBJ2-6 - TRBV4-1 CASSQDLEETDSGANVLTF TGCGCCAGCAGCCAAGACCTCGAGGAAACCGACTCTGGGGCCAACGTCCTGACTTTC
- TRBJ2-3 TRBD1 TRBV5-1 CASSLWTGAVADTQYF TGCGCCAGCAGCTTGTGGACAGGGGCGGTTGCAGATACGCAGTATTTT
- TRBJ1-1 - TRBV29-1 CSVEGWVKDDWWMNTEAFF TGCAGCGTTGAAGGGTGGGTGAAGGATGACTGGTGGATGAACACTGAAGCTTTCTTT
once TRBJ2-3 - TRBV29-1 CSSLEGAGTQYF TGCAGCTCATTGGAGGGGGCTGGCACGCAGTATTTT
- TRBJ1-4 - TRBV5-1 CASSLGAPGPGEKLFF TGCGCCAGCAGCTTGGGGGCCCCGGGCCCAGGGGAAAAACTGTTTTTT
- TRBJ2-3 TRBD2 TRBV16 CASSRRTSSDTQYF TGTGCCAGCAGCCGCAGGACTAGCTCAGATACGCAGTATTTT
- TRBJ1-2 TRBD1 TRBV11-2 CASSSQGSNYGYTF TGTGCCAGCAGCTCACAGGGGTCTAACTATGGCTACACCTTC
- TRBJ1-3 - TRBV5-6 CASSLVGVPGNTIYF TGTGCCAGCAGCTTGGTCGGGGTCCCTGGAAACACCATATATTTT
- TRBJ2-7 TRBD1 TRBV10-3 CAISLAGTEKHEQYF TGTGCCATCAGCCTGGCCGGGACAGAAAAACACGAGCAGTACTTC
- TRBJ1-1 - TRBV5-1 CASSLVEGLNTEAFF TGCGCCAGCAGCTTGGTCGAGGGTCTGAACACTGAAGCTTTCTTT
- TRBJ1-1 - TRBV18 CASSPDPDGRTEAFF TGTGCCAGCTCACCAGATCCAGACGGGAGGACTGAAGCTTTCTTT
- TRBJ1-6 TRBD1 TRBV28 CASKDRANSPLHF TGTGCCAGCAAAGACAGGGCTAATTCACCCCTCCACTTT
- TRBJ1-1 - TRBV5-4 CASSLAGGLNTEAFF TGTGCCAGCAGCTTGGCGGGGGGATTGAACACTGAAGCTTTCTTT
- TRBJ2-7 - TRBV24-1 CATSGPDIYEQYF TGTGCCACCAGTGGCCCCGACATCTACGAGCAGTACTTC
- TRBJ2-2 TRBD2 TRBV19 CASSEGTSGRPGHTGELFF TGTGCCAGTAGCGAAGGGACTAGCGGGAGGCCTGGGCACACCGGGGAGCTGTTTTTT
once TRBJ2-7 - TRBV24-1 CATSDPSGPGDEQYF TGTGCCACCAGTGATCCCTCCGGGCCCGGGGACGAGCAGTACTTC
- TRBJ1-5 - TRBV27 CASSQLEGGRQPQHF TGTGCCAGCAGCCAACTCGAGGGAGGACGTCAGCCCCAGCATTTT
once TRBJ2-2 TRBD2 TRBV5-1 CASSSRTSGSSGELFF TGCGCCAGCAGCTCGCGGACTAGCGGGAGTTCCGGGGAGCTGTTTTTT
- TRBJ2-5 - TRBV5-4 CASSWGGHGGREETQYF TGTGCCAGCAGCTGGGGTGGGCACGGGGGACGAGAAGAGACCCAGTACTTC
few TRBJ2-1 TRBD1 TRBV28 CASSLRSGTGNYNEQFF TGTGCCAGCAGTTTAAGGTCCGGGACAGGGAATTACAATGAGCAGTTCTTC
- TRBJ1-1 TRBD1 TRBV28 CASSAAGGKIEAFF TGTGCCAGCAGTGCCGCAGGGGGAAAGATTGAAGCTTTCTTT
- TRBJ1-2 - TRBV19 CASSVDSVYGYTF TGTGCCAGTAGTGTTGACAGCGTCTATGGCTACACCTTC
- TRBJ1-2 TRBD1 TRBV15 CATSRGLTGTNYGYTF TGTGCCACCAGCAGAGGCCTGACAGGGACTAACTATGGCTACACCTTC
- TRBJ2-7 TRBD1 TRBV4-2 CASSQSSWGQSSYEQYF TGTGCCAGCAGCCAAAGTTCGTGGGGACAGAGCTCCTACGAGCAGTACTTC
- TRBJ2-3 TRBD2 TRBV7-2 CASSLDGGGFFTDTQYF TGTGCCAGCAGCTTAGATGGCGGGGGGTTTTTCACAGATACGCAGTATTTT
- TRBJ2-5 TRBD2 TRBV7-2 CASSLALAGGIETQYF TGTGCCAGCAGCTTAGCGCTAGCGGGAGGAATTGAGACCCAGTACTTC
- TRBJ2-3 TRBD2 TRBV4-1 CASSQDRLAGRSTDTQYF TGCGCCAGCAGCCAAGATCGGCTAGCGGGTCGTAGCACAGATACGCAGTATTTT
once TRBJ1-5 - TRBV6-6 CASSPHGINQPQHF TGTGCCAGCAGTCCACACGGGATTAATCAGCCCCAGCATTTT
- TRBJ2-5 TRBD2 TRBV29-1 CSVLGLAGSQETQYF TGCAGCGTTTTAGGACTAGCGGGGAGTCAAGAGACCCAGTACTTC
- TRBJ1-4 - TRBV27 CASRVLNNEKLFF TGTGCCAGCAGGGTACTGAATAATGAAAAACTGTTTTTT
- TRBJ1-4 - TRBV5-6 CASSLTVMGGLDEKLFF TGTGCCAGCAGCTTAACCGTCATGGGGGGGTTGGATGAAAAACTGTTTTTT
once TRBJ1-4 TRBD1 TRBV15 CATSIRTGGNEKLFF TGTGCCACCAGCATCCGGACAGGGGGGAATGAAAAACTGTTTTTT
few TRBJ1-6 - TRBV4-1 CASSQDQYPGVYSPLHF TGCGCCAGCAGCCAAGATCAGTACCCAGGGGTTTATTCACCCCTCCACTTT
- TRBJ2-3 TRBD1 TRBV7-2 CASSFGTALTDTQYF TGTGCCAGCAGCTTTGGGACAGCACTTACAGATACGCAGTATTTT
- TRBJ1-2 - TRBV5-1 CASSLAPSPQTAGGYTF TGCGCCAGCAGCTTGGCCCCATCCCCGCAGACGGCGGGTGGCTACACCTTC
- TRBJ2-2 - TRBV19 CASSIAEHGMGPGELFF TGTGCCAGTAGTATAGCCGAGCACGGTATGGGGCCTGGGGAGCTGTTTTTT